Shown below are 31 T cell receptor beta chains from a single sample sequenced in a study of blood T cell repertoires in COVID-19. Libraries were prepared by immunoSEQ multiplex PCR; TCRdb keeps only in-frame clonotypes and omits some of them. The sample contains 200,000 to 250,000 clones, 70% to 90% of which appear only once. Sequencing used PBMCs or T cells enriched from blood (not recorded which). Source of these receptors: a woman between 45 and 65 years old with acute COVID-19.

The rearrangement links TRBV4-2 to TRBJ2-2; 15 bases line up with TRBD2. The CDR3 covers 19 residues. V trimming: 1 base; J trimming: 3 bases; junction bases outside the gene matches: 6. The germline gives CDR1 LGHNA, CDR2 YNFKEQ. CDR3 loop: CASSQVRGLAGGDTGELFF. The CDR3 nucleotides are TGTGCCAGCAGCCAAGTTAGGGGACTAGCGGGAGGTGACACCGGGGAGCTGTTTTTT.

The sample holds a few counts of this clone. CDR3 DNA: TGTGCCAGCGGTCAACTAGCGCTTACCTACGAGCAGTACTTC. Translating gives CASGQLALTYEQYF. The chain recombines TRBV7-9 with TRBJ2-7; 7 nucleotides align to TRBD2. The CDR3 is 14 amino acids. V gave up 8 bases and J gave up 2 bases; unmatched junction bases: 9. CDR1 is SEHNR, CDR2 FQNEAQ, per germline (reference sequence).

This rearrangement joins TRBV19 to TRBJ2-7; perhaps TRBD1 as D (6 bases). V shed 5 bases and J shed 3 bases, with 11 bases lying between them. CDR3 length: 13 residues. CDR1 is LNHDA, CDR2 SQIVND, per germline (reference sequence). The CDR3 sequence: CASSRDTNYEQYF. Written as DNA, the CDR3 is TGTGCCAGTAGTCGGGACACGAACTACGAGCAGTACTTC.

This clone appeared a few times. This chain connects TRBV12-3 or TRBV12-4 to TRBJ2-7; the match to TRBD1 covers 7 bases. J lost 3 bases, V lost 7 bases, and 6 bases had no gene match. The CDR3 is 13 amino acids. For the CDR3, the DNA is TGTGCCAGCACCACCGGGACAGTCTACGAGCAGTACTTC. Its translation is CASTTGTVYEQYF.

J is TRBJ1-4 and V is TRBV7-3; 7 bases are shared with TRBD1. The V and J ends lost 0 bases and 11 bases, in that order; junction bases with no gene match: 3. Germline V gene sequence: CDR1 SGHTA, CDR2 FQGTGA. The CDR3 spans 13 residues. For the CDR3, the DNA is TGTGCCAGCAGCTTAACAGGGGGCGACAAACTGTTTTTT. Residues: CASSLTGGDKLFF.

The J gene is TRBJ1-1, the V gene TRBV19; TRBD1 matches at 8 bases. Germline assignment: CDR1 LNHDA and CDR2 SQIVND (reference sequence). Germline trimming cut 0 bases from V and 10 bases from J; bases unmatched to any gene: 4. This CDR3 comprises 13 residues. CDR3 bases: TGTGCCAGTAGTATAGATGCCAGGGGGCCAGCTTTCTTT. Translation: CASSIDARGPAFF.

The rearrangement links TRBV7-6 to TRBJ2-1; 7 bases line up with TRBD2. Germline-derived CDR1 and CDR2 are SGHVS and FNYEAQ. The CDR3 has 16 amino acids. V was pared by 1 base and J by 4 bases, with 7 bases of the junction left unmatched. The chain's CDR3 is CASSLVGGRSYNEQFF. The CDR3 coding sequence is TGTGCCAGCAGCTTAGTCGGCGGGAGAAGTTACAATGAGCAGTTCTTC. Looking up the rest from reference TRBV7-6 and TRBJ2-1 gives the full variable domain: GAGVSQSPRYKVTKRGQDVALRCDPISGHVSLYWYRQALGQGPEFLTYFNYEAQQDKSGLPNDRFSAERPEGSISTLTIQRTEQRDSAMYRCASSLVGGRSYNEQFFGPGTRLTVL.

The V gene is TRBV27, the J gene TRBJ2-1, with a weak D call TRBD2 (5 bases). The CDR3 is 15 residues long. Germline V gives CDR1 MNHEY, CDR2 SMNVEV (reference sequence). Trimming pared 3 bases from V and 7 bases from J, leaving 16 bases between. The DNA for the CDR3 is TGTGCCAGCAGTTTGCTGCCGGGGTTGGTTAATGAGCAGTTCTTC. Translating it yields CASSLLPGLVNEQFF.

This clone was seen more than once but under ten times. The chain has TRBV7-2 and TRBJ1-5; 11 nucleotides line up with TRBD1. Germline CDR1 SGHTA, CDR2 FQGNSA. The CDR3 spans 15 residues. Trimming cost V 4 bases and J 7 bases; bases outside gene matches: 6. In DNA form, the CDR3 reads TGTGCCAGCAGCTCGGGGGACAGGGGGATGCAGCCCCAGCATTTT. Translating gives CASSSGDRGMQPQHF.

The chain joins TRBV30 to TRBJ1-2; D not certain. Germline assignment: CDR1 GTSNPN and CDR2 SVGIG (reference sequence). V was clipped by 0 bases and J by 5 bases, with 7 bases between them. The CDR3 has 12 residues. CDR3 sequence (DNA): TGTGCCTGGAGTGTACTTCCGTATGGCTACACCTTC. Translation: CAWSVLPYGYTF.

The chain recombines TRBV4-3 with TRBJ1-3, with 9 bases lining up with TRBD1. J lost 7 bases, V lost 0 bases, and 10 bases had no gene match. Germline CDR1 reads LGHNA; CDR2 reads YSLEER. This CDR3 contains 17 residues. Here the CDR3 reads CASSQEAHLGTGNTIYF. CDR3 in DNA: TGCGCCAGCAGCCAAGAAGCCCATCTGGGGACAGGGAACACCATATATTTT.

V is TRBV28 and J is TRBJ1-5; the D gene is possibly TRBD1 (5 bases). Germline CDR1 MDHEN, CDR2 SYDVKM. V lost 3 bases, J lost 10 bases, and 16 bases lay in between. This CDR3 spans 14 amino acids. The chain's CDR3 is CASSLTGLLVPQHF. In nucleotides, the CDR3 is TGTGCCAGCAGTTTGACGGGACTCCTGGTTCCCCAGCATTTT.

On this clone itself: Since a far larger clone is one base different, this is likely a read error. The chain employs TRBV12-3 or TRBV12-4 and TRBJ1-1, with D uncertain. The V end was cut by 2 bases, the J end by 1 base, with 2 bases between. This CDR3 has 12 residues. The CDR3 loop is CASSLQNTEAFF. The CDR3 DNA reads as TGTGCCAGCAGTTTACAGAACACTGAAGCTTTCTTT.

The J gene is TRBJ1-5, the V gene TRBV28; D might be TRBD1 (5 bases). V dropped 3 bases and J dropped 0 bases, with 12 bases sitting between them. Germline values: CDR1 MDHEN, CDR2 SYDVKM. The CDR3 has 16 amino acids. The CDR3 spells CASSFRQPISNQPQHF. CDR3 DNA sequence: TGTGCCAGCAGTTTTAGACAGCCCATTAGCAATCAGCCCCAGCATTTT.

V gene TRBV10-3 combines with J gene TRBJ2-2; tentative D call: TRBD1 (6 bases). This CDR3 region has 18 residues. Germline V gene lookup returns CDR1 ENHRY and CDR2 SYGVKD. Trimming took 4 bases from V and 3 from J, leaving 21 bases between them. The CDR3 DNA sequence: TGTGCCATCAGTGGGGGGAAGTGGGACAATGTCGACACCGGGGAGCTGTTTTTT. As protein: CAISGGKWDNVDTGELFF.

This clone occurred a few times. The chain carries TRBV30 and TRBJ1-2; no clear D gene. The CDR3 spans 10 residues. The ends were cut back, 5 bases at V and 4 bases at J, with 5 bases in the middle. Per germline, CDR1 GTSNPN and CDR2 SVGIG (reference sequence). DNA of the CDR3: TGTGCCTGGGGACTCTATGGCTACACCTTC. Its translation: CAWGLYGYTF.

The chain combines TRBV11-3 with TRBJ2-5; D call uncertain. This CDR3 comprises 13 residues. Germline lookup yields CDR1 SGHNT and CDR2 YENEEA. V was clipped by 2 bases and J by 3 bases, with 7 bases between them. The CDR3 nucleotides are TGTGCCAGCAGCTTATACCCTAAAGAGACCCAGTACTTC. Encoded protein: CASSLYPKETQYF.

The chain uses TRBV4-2 and TRBJ2-3, with TRBD2 matching over 12 bases. The CDR3 has 18 residues. V lost 5 bases to trimming and J lost 5 bases; unmatched junction nucleotides: 14. Germline V lookup: CDR1 LGHNA, CDR2 YNFKEQ. The CDR3: CASSAVSASGRAGDTQYF. The DNA of the CDR3 is TGTGCCAGCAGCGCGGTGTCGGCTAGCGGGAGGGCTGGAGATACGCAGTATTTT.

The DNA of the CDR3 is TGTGCCAGCAGCCAAGAGGGACTAGCGGGAGGGCCGAGCTCCTACAATGAGCAGTTCTTC. This sequence encodes CASSQEGLAGGPSSYNEQFF. This sequence joins TRBV3-1 (or the pseudogene TRBV3-2) and TRBJ2-1; TRBD2 agrees at 16 bases. V lost 0 bases, J lost 0 bases, and 5 bases stayed unmatched. The CDR3 covers 20 residues. The germline CDR1 and CDR2 sequences are LGHDT and YNNKEL (reference sequence).

This rearrangement joins TRBV7-8 to TRBJ2-7, with D possibly TRBD2 on 6 matching bases. Per germline, CDR1 SGHVS and CDR2 FQNEAQ. Trimming left V 4 bases short and J 0 bases short, with 7 bases between. CDR3 size: 13 residues. CDR3 sequence: CASSSGSSYEQYF. The CDR3 nucleotides are TGTGCCAGCAGCTCCGGGAGCTCCTACGAGCAGTACTTC.

This CDR3 is CASSLGYGSAEAFF. In nucleotides, the CDR3 is TGTGCCAGCAGCTTGGGCTACGGCTCCGCTGAAGCTTTCTTT. The chain joins TRBV7-9 to TRBJ1-1; D is unresolved. The CDR3 covers 14 residues. The germline V gene encodes CDR1 SEHNR and CDR2 FQNEAQ (reference sequence). Trimming removed 3 bases from V and 6 bases from J, with 14 bases in between.

CDR3 residues: CASSSLVREQYF. Written as DNA, the CDR3 is TGTGCCAGCAGCTCCCTCGTGAGAGAGCAGTACTTC. The rearrangement links TRBV7-2 to TRBJ2-7; no definite D call. The germline gives CDR1 SGHTA, CDR2 FQGNSA. V dropped 4 bases and J dropped 7 bases, with 11 bases sitting between them. The CDR3 has 12 amino acids.

This chain links TRBV7-2 with TRBJ2-5, with D possibly being TRBD2 (6 bases). The CDR3 is made up of 15 amino acids. The germline CDR1 and CDR2 sequences are SGHTA and FQGNSA. The ends were cut back, 3 bases at V and 2 bases at J, with 13 bases in the middle. Written as DNA, the CDR3 is TGTGCCAGCAGCTTCTCACACGGACTACAAGAGACCCAGTACTTC. This gives the protein CASSFSHGLQETQYF.

The chain is built from TRBV11-3 and TRBJ2-1, with a tentative D call TRBD1 (6 bases). CDR1 is SGHNT and CDR2 is YENEEA in the germline V gene. The CDR3 is made up of 13 amino acids. V was cut by 5 bases and J by 4 bases, with 9 bases left in between. CDR3 sequence reads: CASSETGYNEQFF. DNA of the CDR3: TGTGCCAGCAGCGAGACAGGATACAATGAGCAGTTCTTC.

The chain carries TRBV5-4 and TRBJ2-1; 7 bases line up with TRBD2. The CDR3 is 14 residues long. The germline gives CDR1 SGHNT, CDR2 YYREEE (reference sequence). Germline trimming cut 1 base from V and 8 bases from J; bases unmatched to any gene: 6. The DNA for the CDR3 is TGTGCCAGCAGCTTGCGAGCGGGGAACTATGAGCAGTTCTTC. Translated, it gives CASSLRAGNYEQFF.

This rearrangement joins TRBV27 to TRBJ2-7; no firm D call. Germline CDR1 reads MNHEY; CDR2 reads SMNVEV (reference sequence). The ends were cut back, 3 bases at V and 1 base at J, with 10 bases in the middle. The CDR3 consists of 14 residues. CDR3 coding DNA: TGTGCCAGCAGTTTTGGGCAGGCATCCTACGAGCAGTACTTC. Its protein product is CASSFGQASYEQYF.

The V gene is TRBV29-1, the J gene TRBJ2-7, with D tentatively TRBD2 (5 bases). The germline V gene encodes CDR1 SQVTM and CDR2 ANQGSEA. This CDR3 is built from 12 residues. V lost 7 bases to trimming and J lost 2 bases, with 12 bases between them. This chain's CDR3 is CSAISGTYEQYF. CDR3 DNA sequence: TGCAGCGCTATCTCGGGAACCTACGAGCAGTACTTC.

This rearrangement joins TRBV19 to TRBJ1-5, with TRBD1 identical over 8 bases. The V and J ends lost 3 bases and 2 bases, in that order; junction bases with no gene match: 9. Germline lookup yields CDR1 LNHDA and CDR2 SQIVND (reference sequence). The CDR3 has 17 amino acids. CDR3 DNA sequence: TGTGCCAGTAGTATTTCGACAGGGGCTTCTGGCAATCAGCCCCAGCATTTT. Its translation: CASSISTGASGNQPQHF.

The rearrangement joins TRBV7-8 to TRBJ1-6; 7 bases match TRBD1. The germline gives CDR1 SGHVS, CDR2 FQNEAQ. V lost 1 base, J lost 9 bases, and 6 bases stayed unmatched. This CDR3 has 15 amino acids. CDR3 nucleotides: TGTGCCAGCAGCTTAGTAAGGGGGCAGGGTTCACCCCTCCACTTT. Translated: CASSLVRGQGSPLHF.

Notes on this clone: The same CDR3 also results from other DNA sequences found in this sample. The chain employs TRBV7-3 and TRBJ2-1, with a possible D match to TRBD1 (6 bases). The CDR3 runs 15 residues. Trimming removed 6 bases from V and 0 bases from J, with 12 bases in between. Germline V gene data show CDR1 as SGHTA and CDR2 as FQGTGA. This CDR3 reads CASSPTGNSYNEQFF. CDR3 DNA sequence: TGTGCCAGCAGTCCCACAGGGAACTCCTACAATGAGCAGTTCTTC.

The gene calls are TRBV18 and TRBJ1-1; D is uncertain. The V gene lost 0 bases and the J gene lost 4 bases, with 6 bases spanning the gap. This CDR3 spans 13 amino acids. Germline assignment: CDR1 KGHSH and CDR2 LQKENI. In nucleotides, the CDR3 is TGTGCCAGCTCACCACCGGCAGGCACTGAAGCTTTCTTT. Protein sequence: CASSPPAGTEAFF.